Sequencing of this T cell receptor (beta chain) was carried out in a study of cytotoxic CD8 clonotypes in ibrutinib-treated CLL. Study-level background: Overall, 25 or so responses were partial and 2 complete; following median about 70 months, around 15 patients stayed remitted and about 12 progressed.

The CDR3 sequence is 13 residues long. The trim removed 8 bases at V and 5 bases at J, leaving 8 bases unmatched. From germline, CDR1 is GTSNPN and CDR2 SVGIG (reference sequence). Only in-frame clones appear in the TCRdb table, and some are missing; sequencing was by immunoSEQ multiplex PCR. Of 110,000 to 150,000 clones listed, 76% are singletons. Sequencing used PBMCs, obtained after 24 months of ibrutinib treatment. The rearrangement uses TRBV30 and TRBJ1-2, with TRBD1 identical over 10 bases. This sequence was found in a human donor with chronic lymphocytic leukemia. CDR3 DNA: TGTGCCCGTTCGGGGACAGGGGATTATGGCTACACCTTC. As protein: CARSGTGDYGYTF.